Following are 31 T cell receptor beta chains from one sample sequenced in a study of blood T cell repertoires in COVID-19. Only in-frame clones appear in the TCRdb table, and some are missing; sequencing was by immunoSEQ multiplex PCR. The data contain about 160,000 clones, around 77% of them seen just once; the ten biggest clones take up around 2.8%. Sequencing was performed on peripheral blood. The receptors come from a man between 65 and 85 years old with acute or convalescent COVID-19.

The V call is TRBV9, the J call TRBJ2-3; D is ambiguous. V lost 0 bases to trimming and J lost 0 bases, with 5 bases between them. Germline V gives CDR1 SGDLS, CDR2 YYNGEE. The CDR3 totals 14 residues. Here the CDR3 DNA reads TGTGCCAGCAGCGTAGCTACTAGCACAGATACGCAGTATTTT. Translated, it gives CASSVATSTDTQYF.

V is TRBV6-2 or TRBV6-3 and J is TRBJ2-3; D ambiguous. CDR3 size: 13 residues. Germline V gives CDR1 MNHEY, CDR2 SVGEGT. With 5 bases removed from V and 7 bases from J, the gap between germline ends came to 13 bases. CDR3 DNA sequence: TGTGCCAGCAGTCCGTCCCCCAGAAATACGCAGTATTTT. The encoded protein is CASSPSPRNTQYF.

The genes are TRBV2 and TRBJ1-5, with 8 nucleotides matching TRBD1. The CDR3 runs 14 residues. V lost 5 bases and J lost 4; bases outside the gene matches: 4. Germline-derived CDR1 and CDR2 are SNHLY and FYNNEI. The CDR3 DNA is TGTGCCAGCAGTCGGACAGGGAGGAATCAGCCCCAGCATTTT. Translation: CASSRTGRNQPQHF.

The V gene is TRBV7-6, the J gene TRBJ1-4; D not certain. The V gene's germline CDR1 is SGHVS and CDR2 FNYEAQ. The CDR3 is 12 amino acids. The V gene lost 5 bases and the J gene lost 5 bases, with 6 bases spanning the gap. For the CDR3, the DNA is TGTGCCAGCAGCGGAGGAAATGAAAAACTGTTTTTT. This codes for CASSGGNEKLFF.

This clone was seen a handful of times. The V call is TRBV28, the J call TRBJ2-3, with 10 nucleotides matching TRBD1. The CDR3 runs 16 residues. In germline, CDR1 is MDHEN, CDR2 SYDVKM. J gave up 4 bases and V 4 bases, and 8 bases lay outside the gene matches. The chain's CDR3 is CASSSTGTGASDTQYF. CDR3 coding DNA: TGTGCCAGCAGTTCAACCGGGACAGGGGCCTCAGATACGCAGTATTTT.

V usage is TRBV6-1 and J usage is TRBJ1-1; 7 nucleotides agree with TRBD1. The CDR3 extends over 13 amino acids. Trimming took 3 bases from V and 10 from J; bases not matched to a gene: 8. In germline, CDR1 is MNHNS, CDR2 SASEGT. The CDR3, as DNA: TGTGCCAGCAGTGATCAGGGGGGATTTGGAGCTTTCTTT. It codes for CASSDQGGFGAFF.

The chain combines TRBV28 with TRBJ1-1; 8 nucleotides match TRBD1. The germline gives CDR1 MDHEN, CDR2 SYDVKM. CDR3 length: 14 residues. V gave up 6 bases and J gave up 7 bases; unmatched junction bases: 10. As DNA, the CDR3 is TGTGCCAGCAGCCTGGACAGGGTCAAAGTTGAAGCTTTCTTT. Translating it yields CASSLDRVKVEAFF.

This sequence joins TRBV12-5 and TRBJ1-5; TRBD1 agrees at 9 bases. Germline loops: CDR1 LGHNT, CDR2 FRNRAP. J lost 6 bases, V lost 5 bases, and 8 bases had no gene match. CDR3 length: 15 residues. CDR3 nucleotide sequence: TGTGCTAGTGGTCTCTCAGACAGGGGGATTCAGCCCCAGCATTTT. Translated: CASGLSDRGIQPQHF.

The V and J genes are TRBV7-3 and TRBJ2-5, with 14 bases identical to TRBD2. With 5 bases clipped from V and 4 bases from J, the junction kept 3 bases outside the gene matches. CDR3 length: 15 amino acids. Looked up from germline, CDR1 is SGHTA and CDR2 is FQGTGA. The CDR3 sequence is CASSQGLAGVETQYF. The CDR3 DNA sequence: TGTGCCAGCAGCCAGGGACTAGCGGGAGTAGAGACCCAGTACTTC.

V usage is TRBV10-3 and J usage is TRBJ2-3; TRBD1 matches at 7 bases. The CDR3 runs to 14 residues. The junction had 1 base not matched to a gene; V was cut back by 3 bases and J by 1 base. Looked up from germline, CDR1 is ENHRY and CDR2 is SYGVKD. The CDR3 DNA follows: TGTGCCATCAGTGATACAGGGGGCACAGATACGCAGTATTTT. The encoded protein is CAISDTGGTDTQYF.

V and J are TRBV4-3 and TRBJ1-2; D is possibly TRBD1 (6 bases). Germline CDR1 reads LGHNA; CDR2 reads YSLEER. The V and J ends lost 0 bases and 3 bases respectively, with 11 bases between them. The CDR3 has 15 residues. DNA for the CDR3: TGCGCCAGCAGCCAAGAGCAGGGGTTCGACTATGGCTACACCTTC. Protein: CASSQEQGFDYGYTF.

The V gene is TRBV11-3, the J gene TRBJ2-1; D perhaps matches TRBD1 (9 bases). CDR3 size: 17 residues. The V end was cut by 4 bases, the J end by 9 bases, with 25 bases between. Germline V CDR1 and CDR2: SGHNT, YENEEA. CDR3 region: CASSSTGGQAGVGEQFF. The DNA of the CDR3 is TGTGCCAGCAGCTCTACAGGGGGCCAAGCGGGAGTCGGTGAGCAGTTCTTC.

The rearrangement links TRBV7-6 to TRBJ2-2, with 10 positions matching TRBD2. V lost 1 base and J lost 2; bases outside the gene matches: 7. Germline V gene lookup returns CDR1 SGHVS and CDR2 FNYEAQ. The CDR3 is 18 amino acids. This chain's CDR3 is CASSLVTSGMINTGELFF. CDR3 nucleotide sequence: TGTGCCAGCAGCTTAGTAACTAGCGGGATGATTAACACCGGGGAGCTGTTTTTT.

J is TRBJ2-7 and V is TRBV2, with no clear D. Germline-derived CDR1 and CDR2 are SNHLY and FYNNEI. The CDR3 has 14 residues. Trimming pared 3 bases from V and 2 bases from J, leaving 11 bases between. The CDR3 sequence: CASSDSPSTYEQYF. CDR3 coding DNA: TGTGCCAGCAGTGACTCGCCAAGCACCTACGAGCAGTACTTC.

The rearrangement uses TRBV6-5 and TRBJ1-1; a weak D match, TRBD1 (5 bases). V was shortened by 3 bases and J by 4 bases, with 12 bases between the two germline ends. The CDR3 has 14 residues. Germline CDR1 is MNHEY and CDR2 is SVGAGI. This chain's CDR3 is CASSYHSGGTEAFF. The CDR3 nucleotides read TGTGCCAGCAGTTATCATTCGGGGGGCACTGAAGCTTTCTTT.

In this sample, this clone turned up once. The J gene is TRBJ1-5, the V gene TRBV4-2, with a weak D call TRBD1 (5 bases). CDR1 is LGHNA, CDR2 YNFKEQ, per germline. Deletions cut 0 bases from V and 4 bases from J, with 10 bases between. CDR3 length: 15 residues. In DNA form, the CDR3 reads TGTGCCAGCAGCCAAGATTATTCAGGGAATCAGCCCCAGCATTTT. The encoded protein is CASSQDYSGNQPQHF.

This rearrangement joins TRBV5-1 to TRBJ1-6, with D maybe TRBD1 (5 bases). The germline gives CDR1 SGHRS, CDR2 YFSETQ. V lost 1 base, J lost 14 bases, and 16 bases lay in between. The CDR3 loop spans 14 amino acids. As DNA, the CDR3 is TGCGCCAGCAGCTTGCAGGCCAGGGAAACCACCCTCCACTTT. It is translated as CASSLQARETTLHF.

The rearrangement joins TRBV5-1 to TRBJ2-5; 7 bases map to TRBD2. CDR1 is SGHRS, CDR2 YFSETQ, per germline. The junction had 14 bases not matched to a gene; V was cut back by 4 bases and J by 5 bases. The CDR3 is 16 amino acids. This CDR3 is CASSITSVPLGETQYF. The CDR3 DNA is TGCGCCAGCAGCATTACTAGCGTTCCGCTTGGGGAGACCCAGTACTTC. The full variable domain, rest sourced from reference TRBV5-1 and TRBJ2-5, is KAGVTQTPRYLIKTRGQQVTLSCSPISGHRSVSWYQQTPGQGLQFLFEYFSETQRNKGNFPGRFSGRQFSNSRSEMNVSTLELGDSALYLCASSITSVPLGETQYFGPGTRLLVL.

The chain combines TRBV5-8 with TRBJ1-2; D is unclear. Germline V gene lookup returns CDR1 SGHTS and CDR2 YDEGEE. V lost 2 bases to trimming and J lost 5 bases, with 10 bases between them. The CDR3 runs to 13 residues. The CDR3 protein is CASSFPGEYGYTF. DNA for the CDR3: TGTGCCAGCAGCTTCCCCGGGGAGTATGGCTACACCTTC.

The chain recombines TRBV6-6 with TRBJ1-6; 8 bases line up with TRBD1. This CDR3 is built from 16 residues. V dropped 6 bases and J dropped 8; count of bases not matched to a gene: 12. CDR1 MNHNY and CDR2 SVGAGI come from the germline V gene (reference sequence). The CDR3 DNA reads TGTGCCAGCAGAGTTTCCGGACAGGGAATCCATTCACCCCTCCACTTT. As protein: CASRVSGQGIHSPLHF.

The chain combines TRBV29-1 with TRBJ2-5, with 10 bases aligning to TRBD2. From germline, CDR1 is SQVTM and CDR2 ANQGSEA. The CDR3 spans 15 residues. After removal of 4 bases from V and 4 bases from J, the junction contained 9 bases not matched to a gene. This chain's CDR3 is CSVGHSGGARETQYF. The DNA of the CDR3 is TGCAGCGTTGGACACAGCGGGGGGGCGCGAGAGACCCAGTACTTC. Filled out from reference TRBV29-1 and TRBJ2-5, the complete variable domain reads SAVISQKPSRDICQRGTSLTIQCQVDSQVTMMFWYRQQPGQSLTLIATANQGSEATYESGFVIDKFPISRPNLTFSTLTVSNMSPEDSSIYLCSVGHSGGARETQYFGPGTRLLVL.

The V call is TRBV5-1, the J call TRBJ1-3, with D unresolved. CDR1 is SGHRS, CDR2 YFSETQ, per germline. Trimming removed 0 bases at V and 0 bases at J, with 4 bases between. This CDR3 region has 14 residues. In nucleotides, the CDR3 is TGCGCCAGCAGCTTGGTCGGCTCTGGAAACACCATATATTTT. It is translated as CASSLVGSGNTIYF.

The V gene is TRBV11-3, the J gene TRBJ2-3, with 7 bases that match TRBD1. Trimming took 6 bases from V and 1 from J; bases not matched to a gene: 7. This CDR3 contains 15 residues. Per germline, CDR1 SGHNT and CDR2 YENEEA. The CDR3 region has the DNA TGTGCCAGCAGTCTGACAGGGAGTCGCACAGATACGCAGTATTTT. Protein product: CASSLTGSRTDTQYF.

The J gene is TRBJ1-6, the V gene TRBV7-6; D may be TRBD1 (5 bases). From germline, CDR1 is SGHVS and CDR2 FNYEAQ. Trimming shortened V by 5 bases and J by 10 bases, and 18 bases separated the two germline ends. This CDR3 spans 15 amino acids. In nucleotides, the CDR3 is TGTGCCAGCAGCACGGGACGGGGGAGAGGATCACCCCTCCACTTT. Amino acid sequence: CASSTGRGRGSPLHF.

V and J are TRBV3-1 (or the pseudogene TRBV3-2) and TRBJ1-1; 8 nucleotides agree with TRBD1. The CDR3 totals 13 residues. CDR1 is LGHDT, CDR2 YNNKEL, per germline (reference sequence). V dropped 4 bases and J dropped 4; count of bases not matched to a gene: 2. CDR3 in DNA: TGTGCCAGCAGCCGACAGGGGACCACTGAAGCTTTCTTT. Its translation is CASSRQGTTEAFF.

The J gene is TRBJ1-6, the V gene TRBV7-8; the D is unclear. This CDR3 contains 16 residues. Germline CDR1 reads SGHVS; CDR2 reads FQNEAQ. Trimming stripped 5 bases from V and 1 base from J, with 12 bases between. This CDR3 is CASSQGAGSYNSPLHF. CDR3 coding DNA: TGTGCCAGCAGCCAAGGTGCCGGGTCCTATAATTCACCCCTCCACTTT. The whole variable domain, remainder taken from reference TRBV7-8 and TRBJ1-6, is GAGVSQSPRYKVAKRGQDVALRCDPISGHVSLFWYQQALGQGPEFLTYFQNEAQLDKSGLPSDRFFAERPEGSVSTLKIQRTQQEDSAVYLCASSQGAGSYNSPLHFGNGTRLTVT.

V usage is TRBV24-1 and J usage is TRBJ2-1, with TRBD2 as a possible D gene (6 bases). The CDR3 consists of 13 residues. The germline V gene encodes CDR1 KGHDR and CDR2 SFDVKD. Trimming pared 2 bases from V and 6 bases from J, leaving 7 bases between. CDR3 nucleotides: TGTGCCACCAGTGATTCCGGGGGCAATGAGCAGTTCTTC. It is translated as CATSDSGGNEQFF.

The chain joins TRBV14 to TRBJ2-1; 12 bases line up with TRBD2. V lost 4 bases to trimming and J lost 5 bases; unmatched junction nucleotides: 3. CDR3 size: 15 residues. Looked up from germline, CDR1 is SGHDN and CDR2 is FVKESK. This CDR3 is CASSPSGGAHNEQFF. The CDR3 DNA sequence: TGTGCCAGCAGCCCTAGCGGGGGGGCTCACAATGAGCAGTTCTTC.

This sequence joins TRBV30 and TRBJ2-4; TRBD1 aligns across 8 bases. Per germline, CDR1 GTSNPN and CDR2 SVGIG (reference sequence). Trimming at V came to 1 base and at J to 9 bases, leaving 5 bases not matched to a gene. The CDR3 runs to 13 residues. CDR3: CAWSAGGRVIQYF. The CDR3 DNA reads TGTGCCTGGAGTGCAGGGGGCCGGGTCATTCAGTACTTC.

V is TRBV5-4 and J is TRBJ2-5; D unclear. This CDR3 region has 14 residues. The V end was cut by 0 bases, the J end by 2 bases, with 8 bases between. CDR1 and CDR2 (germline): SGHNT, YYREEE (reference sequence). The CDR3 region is CASSLAGQQETQYF. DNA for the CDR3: TGTGCCAGCAGCTTGGCTGGTCAGCAAGAGACCCAGTACTTC.

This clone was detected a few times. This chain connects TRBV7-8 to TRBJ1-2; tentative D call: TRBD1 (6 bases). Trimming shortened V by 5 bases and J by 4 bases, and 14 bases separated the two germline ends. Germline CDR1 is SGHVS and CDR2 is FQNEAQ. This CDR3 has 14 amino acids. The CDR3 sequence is CASSGGGDSYGYTF. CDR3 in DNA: TGTGCCAGCAGCGGAGGGGGAGACTCCTATGGCTACACCTTC. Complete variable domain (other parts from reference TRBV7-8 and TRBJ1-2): GAGVSQSPRYKVAKRGQDVALRCDPISGHVSLFWYQQALGQGPEFLTYFQNEAQLDKSGLPSDRFFAERPEGSVSTLKIQRTQQEDSAVYLCASSGGGDSYGYTFGSGTRLTVV.